The 29 T cell receptor beta chains presented below share a single source sample, sequenced in a study of blood T cell repertoires in COVID-19. Clones were sequenced by immunoSEQ multiplex PCR, and TCRdb holds only the in-frame ones, with some missing. Of 130,000 or so clones in the sample, about 80% were seen once. The sample taken for sequencing was peripheral blood. The receptor source for this set is a woman of 80 years or more with acute or convalescent COVID-19.

The table lists this clone with a count of one. The chain carries TRBV6-1 and TRBJ1-4, with a tentative D call TRBD1 (5 bases). The V end was cut by 2 bases, the J end by 6 bases, with 16 bases between. The CDR3 contains 16 residues. The germline V gene encodes CDR1 MNHNS and CDR2 SASEGT. The CDR3 DNA reads TGTGCCAGCAGTGAATGGGGTTCCGGGGGTGATGAAAAACTGTTTTTT. It codes for CASSEWGSGGDEKLFF.

This CDR3 reads CASSLRSGQGGDTQYF. The CDR3 nucleotides are TGCGCCAGCAGCTTGAGGTCAGGTCAAGGGGGAGATACGCAGTATTTT. This chain uses TRBV5-1 with TRBJ2-3; maybe TRBD1 (6 bases). V was trimmed by 1 base and J by 5 bases, leaving 17 bases between them. This CDR3 has 16 amino acids. In germline, CDR1 is SGHRS, CDR2 YFSETQ.

The chain combines TRBV2 with TRBJ2-7; no clear D. CDR3 length equals 14 residues. V was cut by 2 bases and J by 3 bases, with 11 bases left in between. From germline, CDR1 is SNHLY and CDR2 FYNNEI. CDR3 residues: CASSEILRVYEQYF. CDR3 sequence (DNA): TGTGCCAGCAGTGAAATTCTCCGGGTCTACGAGCAGTACTTC.

V and J are TRBV3-1 (or the pseudogene TRBV3-2) and TRBJ1-5; D perhaps matches TRBD1 (6 bases). CDR1 and CDR2 from the germline V gene are LGHDT and YNNKEL (reference sequence). V shed 2 bases and J shed 5 bases, with 19 bases lying between them. The CDR3 covers 17 residues. As DNA, the CDR3 is TGTGCCAGCAGCCAAAAAACGGGACACCCGGACCATCAGCCCCAGCATTTT. Its translation: CASSQKTGHPDHQPQHF.

This sequence joins TRBV15 and TRBJ1-1; D ambiguous. The CDR3 is 14 residues long. Germline V gene sequence: CDR1 LNHNV, CDR2 YYDKDF (reference sequence). V lost 4 bases, J lost 1 base, and 10 bases lay in between. As DNA, the CDR3 is TGTGCCACCAGCACCGCGGGATGGAACACTGAAGCTTTCTTT. This gives the protein CATSTAGWNTEAFF.

The chain couples TRBV18 to TRBJ2-2; no firm D call. V was pared by 6 bases and J by 1 base, with 9 bases between. The CDR3 sequence is 14 residues long. Per the germline V gene, CDR1 is KGHSH and CDR2 is LQKENI. CDR3 region: CASSLQQNTGELFF. The DNA of the CDR3 is TGTGCCAGCTCTCTACAGCAGAACACCGGGGAGCTGTTTTTT.

The chain is built from TRBV25-1 and TRBJ1-4; 7 nucleotides match TRBD1. J lost 7 bases, V lost 3 bases, and 11 bases had no gene match. This CDR3 spans 16 amino acids. Germline CDR1 and CDR2: MGHDK and SYGVNS. CDR3 loop: CASSESPYRGPEKLFF. CDR3 DNA sequence: TGTGCCAGCAGTGAGTCCCCTTACAGGGGCCCTGAAAAACTGTTTTTT. The variable domain in full, with the rest retrieved from reference TRBV25-1 and TRBJ1-4, is EADIYQTPRYLVIGTGKKITLECSQTMGHDKMYWYQQDPGMELHLIHYSYGVNSTEKGDLSSESTVSRIRTEHFPLTLESARPSHTSQYLCASSESPYRGPEKLFFGSGTQLSVL.

This chain uses TRBV30 with TRBJ2-7; D is uncertain. CDR1 GTSNPN and CDR2 SVGIG come from the germline V gene (reference sequence). This CDR3 has 12 residues. Trimming pared 2 bases from V and 0 bases from J, leaving 5 bases between. This chain's CDR3 is CAWSPHSYEQYF. For the CDR3, the DNA is TGTGCCTGGAGTCCCCACTCCTACGAGCAGTACTTC.

The rearrangement uses TRBV5-1 and TRBJ1-1, with D maybe TRBD1 (5 bases). CDR3 length: 15 amino acids. Germline lookup yields CDR1 SGHRS and CDR2 YFSETQ. V lost 5 bases and J 1 base, leaving 15 bases between the germline ends. The CDR3 spells CASRPLGGGNTEAFF. The CDR3 DNA is TGCGCCAGCAGACCCCTCGGGGGGGGGAACACTGAAGCTTTCTTT.

This chain joins TRBV7-9 and TRBJ2-5; D gene ambiguous. V gave up 0 bases and J gave up 5 bases, with 10 bases separating them. CDR1 SEHNR and CDR2 FQNEAQ come from the germline V gene (reference sequence). The CDR3 covers 14 residues. CDR3 nucleotides: TGTGCCAGCAGCTTAGCTCTGATCAGGGAGACCCAGTACTTC. Amino acids: CASSLALIRETQYF.

The rearrangement uses TRBV27 and TRBJ2-3; D perhaps matches TRBD2 (6 bases). V lost 0 bases, J lost 1 base, and 14 bases lay in between. The germline V gene encodes CDR1 MNHEY and CDR2 SMNVEV (reference sequence). The CDR3 covers 17 residues. The DNA of the CDR3 is TGTGCCAGCAGTTTATCCCTGACTGCTAGCGGCACAGATACGCAGTATTTT. Translation gives CASSLSLTASGTDTQYF.

The V gene is TRBV19, the J gene TRBJ1-4; 8 positions agree with TRBD1. Germline values: CDR1 LNHDA, CDR2 SQIVND (reference sequence). This CDR3 region has 16 residues. V was pared by 3 bases and J by 6 bases, with 9 bases of the junction left unmatched. The CDR3 is CASSMGQGAVYEKLFF. CDR3 sequence (DNA): TGTGCCAGTAGTATGGGCCAGGGGGCGGTTTATGAAAAACTGTTTTTT.

CDR3 coding DNA: TGTGCCAGCAGTTACCCGAACTCGGTCGGACAGGGCGGCTCCTACGAGCAGTACTTC. Its protein is CASSYPNSVGQGGSYEQYF. The chain joins TRBV6-2 or TRBV6-3 to TRBJ2-7; 8 nucleotides agree with TRBD1. Germline assignment: CDR1 MNHEY and CDR2 SVGEGT. V shed 2 bases and J 0 bases; nucleotides not matched to a gene: 15. The length of the CDR3 is 19 residues.

The chain recombines TRBV29-1 with TRBJ1-2; possible D gene TRBD1, 6 bases. Germline CDR1 is SQVTM and CDR2 is ANQGSEA. Trimming pared 4 bases from V and 4 bases from J, leaving 13 bases between. CDR3 length: 13 residues. The CDR3 DNA reads as TGCAGCGTTGTCGACAGGACGAGCTATGGCTACACCTTC. Translation: CSVVDRTSYGYTF.

This clone was seen just once. The chain links TRBV9 to TRBJ1-2, with D tentatively TRBD1 (5 bases). There are 13 residues in the CDR3. The V end was cut by 0 bases, the J end by 8 bases, with 11 bases between. CDR1 is SGDLS and CDR2 is YYNGEE in the germline V gene. The chain's CDR3 is CASSVEGVDGYTF. CDR3 DNA sequence: TGTGCCAGCAGCGTAGAAGGGGTCGACGGCTACACCTTC. The complete variable domain, with remaining parts taken from reference TRBV9 and TRBJ1-2, reads DSGVTQTPKHLITATGQRVTLRCSPRSGDLSVYWYQQSLDQGLQFLIQYYNGEERAKGNILERFSAQQFPDLHSELNLSSLELGDSALYFCASSVEGVDGYTFGSGTRLTVV.

This clone appeared a few times. The chain is built from TRBV11-1 and TRBJ2-1; possibly TRBD2 for D (5 bases). The length of the CDR3 is 14 residues. V gave up 5 bases and J gave up 4 bases, with 12 bases separating them. Germline CDR1 SGHAT, CDR2 FQDESV (reference sequence). CDR3 sequence (DNA): TGTGCCAGCAGCCAATGGACTGGTTACAATGAGCAGTTCTTC. Encoded protein: CASSQWTGYNEQFF.

The chain combines TRBV7-8 with TRBJ1-1, with 8 nucleotides matching TRBD1. The germline gives CDR1 SGHVS, CDR2 FQNEAQ. V was pared by 1 base and J by 1 base, with 8 bases of the junction left unmatched. This CDR3 comprises 17 residues. CDR3 DNA sequence: TGTGCCAGCAGCTTAGGGTACGGGACAGGCCAGAACACTGAAGCTTTCTTT. Translating it yields CASSLGYGTGQNTEAFF. The full variable domain, with the rest looked up from reference TRBV7-8 and TRBJ1-1, is GAGVSQSPRYKVAKRGQDVALRCDPISGHVSLFWYQQALGQGPEFLTYFQNEAQLDKSGLPSDRFFAERPEGSVSTLKIQRTQQEDSAVYLCASSLGYGTGQNTEAFFGQGTRLTVV.

This sequence joins TRBV6-5 and TRBJ1-4; 10 bases map to TRBD1. Looked up from germline, CDR1 is MNHEY and CDR2 is SVGAGI. The V and J ends lost 0 bases and 7 bases, in that order; junction bases with no gene match: 5. The CDR3 length is 16 residues. The CDR3 is CASSYSGTGVGEKLFF. Written as DNA, the CDR3 is TGTGCCAGCAGTTACTCGGGGACAGGGGTTGGTGAAAAACTGTTTTTT.

There are a few counts of this clone. The chain is built from TRBV4-3 and TRBJ1-6; D is unresolved. This CDR3 contains 13 residues. The germline CDR1 and CDR2 sequences are LGHNA and YSLEER. The germline V and J ends were trimmed by 1 base and 9 bases, with 7 bases remaining between them. The CDR3 is CASSQVRTSPLHF. CDR3 in DNA: TGCGCCAGCAGCCAAGTCAGAACTTCACCCCTCCACTTT.

J is TRBJ2-5 and V is TRBV3-1 (or the pseudogene TRBV3-2); 7 nucleotides line up with TRBD2. With V trimmed by 1 base and J by 5 bases, 13 bases remained unmatched. Per the germline V gene, CDR1 is LGHDT and CDR2 is YNNKEL (reference sequence). The CDR3 length is 17 residues. This CDR3 is CASSQGFWRGTMETQYF. CDR3 sequence (DNA): TGTGCCAGCAGCCAAGGGTTTTGGCGGGGGACGATGGAGACCCAGTACTTC.

The count of this clone is one. This sequence joins TRBV7-2 and TRBJ1-1, with D tentatively TRBD1 (6 bases). Germline values: CDR1 SGHTA, CDR2 FQGNSA. The CDR3 has 13 amino acids. V lost 3 bases, J lost 1 base, and 6 bases lay in between. The CDR3 sequence is CASSLTGNTEAFF. The CDR3 nucleotides are TGTGCCAGCAGCTTGACAGGGAACACTGAAGCTTTCTTT. The full variable domain, in which reference TRBV7-2 and TRBJ1-1 provide the parts outside the CDR3, is GAGVSQSPSNKVTEKGKDVELRCDPISGHTALYWYRQSLGQGLEFLIYFQGNSAPDKSGLPSDRFSAERTGGSVSTLTIQRTQQEDSAVYLCASSLTGNTEAFFGQGTRLTVV.

The rearrangement links TRBV19 to TRBJ1-1, with 8 bases aligning to TRBD1. With 7 bases clipped from V and 7 bases from J, the junction kept 5 bases outside the gene matches. Germline loops: CDR1 LNHDA, CDR2 SQIVND (reference sequence). This CDR3 contains 12 residues. Here the CDR3 reads CASTQGVLEAFF. The CDR3 DNA reads as TGTGCCAGTACACAGGGGGTGCTTGAAGCTTTCTTT.

The chain employs TRBV18 and TRBJ1-1; TRBD1 matches 7 bases. Germline CDR1 reads KGHSH; CDR2 reads LQKENI. With 5 bases clipped from V and 5 bases from J, the junction kept 14 bases outside the gene matches. The CDR3 covers 16 residues. The chain's CDR3 is CASSSYLRGLGTEAFF. The DNA of the CDR3 is TGTGCCAGCTCATCCTACCTGAGGGGGCTAGGTACTGAAGCTTTCTTT.

The chain has TRBV5-1 and TRBJ2-1, with 8 bases aligning to TRBD1. The CDR3 has 15 amino acids. V lost 4 bases, J lost 3 bases, and 6 bases stayed unmatched. The germline CDR1 and CDR2 sequences are SGHRS and YFSETQ. The CDR3 reads CASSVPGGGYNEQFF. In DNA form, the CDR3 reads TGCGCCAGCAGCGTTCCAGGGGGCGGCTACAATGAGCAGTTCTTC. The variable domain in full, completed from reference TRBV5-1 and TRBJ2-1, reads KAGVTQTPRYLIKTRGQQVTLSCSPISGHRSVSWYQQTPGQGLQFLFEYFSETQRNKGNFPGRFSGRQFSNSRSEMNVSTLELGDSALYLCASSVPGGGYNEQFFGPGTRLTVL.

The V and J genes are TRBV10-1 and TRBJ2-7; D uncertain. The CDR3 extends over 13 amino acids. From germline, CDR1 is WNHNN and CDR2 SYGVQD (reference sequence). V lost 2 bases to trimming and J lost 4 bases, with 9 bases between them. CDR3 sequence (DNA): TGCGCCAGCAGTGAGACGTGGCAGTACGAGCAGTACTTC. Translated, it gives CASSETWQYEQYF.

The chain joins TRBV7-3 to TRBJ1-1; 8 nucleotides match TRBD1. The CDR3 contains 14 residues. J was trimmed by 0 bases and V by 5 bases; bases with no gene match: 2. CDR1 is SGHTA and CDR2 is FQGTGA in the germline V gene. DNA of the CDR3: TGTGCCAGCAGCCCGACAGGGGTGAACACTGAAGCTTTCTTT. Its translation is CASSPTGVNTEAFF.

This clone was detected only once. The J gene is TRBJ1-1, the V gene TRBV9; perhaps TRBD1 as D (5 bases). Germline CDR1 SGDLS, CDR2 YYNGEE. The ends were cut back, 3 bases at V and 3 bases at J, with 18 bases in the middle. This CDR3 comprises 16 residues. The CDR3 region is CASSADGGVTDTEAFF. The CDR3, as DNA: TGTGCCAGCAGCGCTGACGGAGGGGTAACAGACACTGAAGCTTTCTTT.

The V and J genes are TRBV11-2 and TRBJ2-2; TRBD2 matches 9 bases. This CDR3 has 16 amino acids. J was trimmed by 4 bases and V by 4 bases; bases with no gene match: 7. Germline-derived CDR1 and CDR2 are SGHAT and FQNNGV. The CDR3, as DNA: TGTGCCAGCAGCTCCTTAGCGGGGGTGATCACCGGGGAGCTGTTTTTT. It specifies CASSSLAGVITGELFF.

This clone was detected a few times. The chain is built from TRBV7-2 and TRBJ1-1; no firm D call. The CDR3 spans 15 residues. Per the germline V gene, CDR1 is SGHTA and CDR2 is FQGNSA. The germline V and J ends were trimmed by 1 base and 1 base, with 10 bases remaining between them. In DNA form, the CDR3 reads TGTGCCAGCAGCTTAGTCGGCGGAGGGAACACTGAAGCTTTCTTT. Translating gives CASSLVGGGNTEAFF.